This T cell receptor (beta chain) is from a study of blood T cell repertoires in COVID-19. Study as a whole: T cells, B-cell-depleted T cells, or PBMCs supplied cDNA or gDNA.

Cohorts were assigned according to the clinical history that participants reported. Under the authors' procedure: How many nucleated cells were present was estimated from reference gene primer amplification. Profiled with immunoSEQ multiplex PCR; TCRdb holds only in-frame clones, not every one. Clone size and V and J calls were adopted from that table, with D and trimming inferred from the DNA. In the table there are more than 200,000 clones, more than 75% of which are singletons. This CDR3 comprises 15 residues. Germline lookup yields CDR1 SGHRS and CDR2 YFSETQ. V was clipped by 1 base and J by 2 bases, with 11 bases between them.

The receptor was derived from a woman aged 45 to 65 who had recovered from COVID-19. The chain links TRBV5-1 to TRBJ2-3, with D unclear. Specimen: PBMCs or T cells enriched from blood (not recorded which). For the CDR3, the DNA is TGCGCCAGCAGCTTGATCTCTAAACCCACAGATACGCAGTATTTT. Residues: CASSLISKPTDTQYF.